This T cell receptor (beta chain) was documented in a study of T cell responses to AZD1222 COVID-19 vaccine. Turning to the study itself: Second doses at about 4 or about 12 weeks were pooled. Study findings and constraints: Close to half of all spike-specific TCRs reportedly target regions of the variants that are unmutated. The study found Spike-specific TCR breadth and depth rose after two AZD1222 doses.

Concerning this clone: Its antigen is still unknown.

Some clones are missing from TCRdb's copy, which holds only in-frame ones; the method was immunoSEQ multiplex PCR. The data hold around 150,000 clones, with 94% observed a single time. Sequences were derived from peripheral blood, sampled on day 0 of AZD1222 vaccination. This sequence was found in an adult in good health.

The CDR3 DNA is TGTGCCAGCAGCGCGACGACTAGCGGGGCCCAAGAGACCCAGTACTTC. Protein product: CASSATTSGAQETQYF. The V call is TRBV9, the J call TRBJ2-5; 11 bases align to TRBD2. Germline CDR1 SGDLS, CDR2 YYNGEE. V lost 3 bases and J lost 1; bases outside the gene matches: 5. This CDR3 has 16 residues.